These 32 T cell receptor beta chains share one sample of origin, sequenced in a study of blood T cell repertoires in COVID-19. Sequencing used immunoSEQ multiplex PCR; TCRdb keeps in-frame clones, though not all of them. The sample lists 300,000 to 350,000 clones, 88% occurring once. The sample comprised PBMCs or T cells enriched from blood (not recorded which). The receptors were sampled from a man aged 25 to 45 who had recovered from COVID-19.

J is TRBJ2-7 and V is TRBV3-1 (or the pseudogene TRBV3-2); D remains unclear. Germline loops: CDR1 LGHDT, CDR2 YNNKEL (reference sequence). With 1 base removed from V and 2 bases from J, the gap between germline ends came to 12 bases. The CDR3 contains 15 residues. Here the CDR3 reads CASSQGGRRAYEQYF. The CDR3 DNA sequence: TGTGCCAGCAGCCAAGGAGGTAGGCGCGCCTACGAGCAGTACTTC.

The CDR3 reads CATSDPGTGGRNEQFF. The CDR3 DNA is TGTGCCACCAGTGATCCCGGGACAGGGGGTAGGAATGAGCAGTTCTTC. The chain joins TRBV24-1 to TRBJ2-1, with TRBD1 matching 11 bases. V lost 3 bases, J lost 7 bases, and 7 bases stayed unmatched. The CDR3 length is 16 residues. Per the germline V gene, CDR1 is KGHDR and CDR2 is SFDVKD.

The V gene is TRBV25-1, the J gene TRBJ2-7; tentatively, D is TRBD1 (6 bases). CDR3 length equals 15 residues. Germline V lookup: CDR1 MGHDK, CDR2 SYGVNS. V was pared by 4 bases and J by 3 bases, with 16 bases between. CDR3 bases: TGTGCCAGCAGTGCCCTACCCGGGACAAACTACGAGCAGTACTTC. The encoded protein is CASSALPGTNYEQYF.

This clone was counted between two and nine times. The CDR3 sequence is CASSIRGPTEAFF. The DNA for the CDR3 is TGTGCCAGTAGTATCAGGGGTCCCACTGAAGCTTTCTTT. The rearrangement uses TRBV19 and TRBJ1-1; weak D call: TRBD1 (6 bases). CDR1 and CDR2 (germline): LNHDA, SQIVND (reference sequence). Trimming removed 3 bases from V and 4 bases from J, with 9 bases in between. CDR3 length equals 13 residues.

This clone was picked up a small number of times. The CDR3 DNA is TGTGCCAGCAGAACGGGAGTTACCTACGAGCAGTACTTC. This translates into CASRTGVTYEQYF. The chain couples TRBV6-5 to TRBJ2-7, with D possibly matching TRBD2 (6 bases). V shed 6 bases and J shed 2 bases, with 11 bases lying between them. The CDR3 is made up of 13 amino acids. CDR1 and CDR2 from the germline V gene are MNHEY and SVGAGI.

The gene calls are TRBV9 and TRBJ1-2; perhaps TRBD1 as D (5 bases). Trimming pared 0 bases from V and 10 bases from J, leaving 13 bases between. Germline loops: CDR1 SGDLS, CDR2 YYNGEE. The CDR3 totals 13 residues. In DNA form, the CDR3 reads TGTGCCAGCAGCGTAGGGTCTGTAGGGGCCTACACCTTC. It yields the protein CASSVGSVGAYTF.

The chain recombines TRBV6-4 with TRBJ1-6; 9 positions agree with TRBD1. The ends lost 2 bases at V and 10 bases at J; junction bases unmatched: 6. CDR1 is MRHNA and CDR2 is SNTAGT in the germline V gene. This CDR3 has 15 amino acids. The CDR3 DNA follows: TGTGCCAGCAGTGACCTAACAGGGGGCAGGTCACCCCTCCACTTT. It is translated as CASSDLTGGRSPLHF.

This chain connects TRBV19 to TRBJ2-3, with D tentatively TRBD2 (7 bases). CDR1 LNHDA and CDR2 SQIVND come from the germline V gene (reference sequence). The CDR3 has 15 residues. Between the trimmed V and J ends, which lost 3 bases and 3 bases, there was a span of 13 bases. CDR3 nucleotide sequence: TGTGCCAGTAGTATGGGGGGGGCGGGTACAGATACGCAGTATTTT. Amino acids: CASSMGGAGTDTQYF.

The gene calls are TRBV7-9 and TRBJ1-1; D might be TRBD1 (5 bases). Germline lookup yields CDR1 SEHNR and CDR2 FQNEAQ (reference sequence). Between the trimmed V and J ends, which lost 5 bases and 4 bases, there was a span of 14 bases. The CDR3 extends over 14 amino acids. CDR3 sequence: CASSAVQGTTEAFF. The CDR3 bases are TGTGCCAGCAGCGCGGTCCAGGGTACCACTGAAGCTTTCTTT.

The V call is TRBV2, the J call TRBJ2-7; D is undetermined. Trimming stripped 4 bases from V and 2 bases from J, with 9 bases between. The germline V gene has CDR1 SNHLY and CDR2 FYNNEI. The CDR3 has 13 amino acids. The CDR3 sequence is CASSVGPAYEQYF. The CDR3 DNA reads TGTGCCAGCAGTGTGGGCCCAGCCTACGAGCAGTACTTC.

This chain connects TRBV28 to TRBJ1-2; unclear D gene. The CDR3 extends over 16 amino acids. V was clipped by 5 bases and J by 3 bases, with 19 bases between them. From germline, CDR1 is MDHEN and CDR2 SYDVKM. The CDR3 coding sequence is TGTGCCAGCAGTCATGTGCAGGCCACTGTTGACTATGGCTACACCTTC. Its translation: CASSHVQATVDYGYTF.

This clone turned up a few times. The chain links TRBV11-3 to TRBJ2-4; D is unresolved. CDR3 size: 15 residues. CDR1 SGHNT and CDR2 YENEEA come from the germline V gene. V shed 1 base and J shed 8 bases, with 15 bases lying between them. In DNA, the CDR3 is TGTGCCAGCAGCTTAGGTCGGTCCGAATTTGACATTCAGTACTTC. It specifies CASSLGRSEFDIQYF.

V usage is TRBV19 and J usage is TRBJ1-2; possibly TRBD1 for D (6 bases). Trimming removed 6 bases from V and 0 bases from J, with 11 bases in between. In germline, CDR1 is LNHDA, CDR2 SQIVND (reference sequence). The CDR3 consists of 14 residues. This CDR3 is CASREGGSNYGYTF. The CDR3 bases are TGTGCCAGTAGAGAAGGGGGTTCTAACTATGGCTACACCTTC.

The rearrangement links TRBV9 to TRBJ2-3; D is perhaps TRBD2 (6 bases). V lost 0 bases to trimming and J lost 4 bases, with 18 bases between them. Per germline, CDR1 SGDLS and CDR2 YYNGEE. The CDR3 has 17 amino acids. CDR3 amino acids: CASSVAGGLWGADTQYF. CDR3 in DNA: TGTGCCAGCAGCGTAGCTGGGGGACTTTGGGGGGCAGATACGCAGTATTTT.

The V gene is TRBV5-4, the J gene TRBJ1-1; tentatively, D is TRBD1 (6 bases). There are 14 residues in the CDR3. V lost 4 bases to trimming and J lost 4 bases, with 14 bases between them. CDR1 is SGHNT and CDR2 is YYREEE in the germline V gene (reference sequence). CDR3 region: CASSLIQGTTEAFF. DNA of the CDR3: TGTGCCAGCAGCCTAATACAGGGAACCACTGAAGCTTTCTTT.

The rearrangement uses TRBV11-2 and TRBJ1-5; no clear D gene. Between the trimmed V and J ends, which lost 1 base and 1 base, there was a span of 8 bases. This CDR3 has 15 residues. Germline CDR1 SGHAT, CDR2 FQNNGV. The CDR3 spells CASSLGGWSNQPQHF. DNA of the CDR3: TGTGCCAGCAGCTTAGGAGGGTGGAGCAATCAGCCCCAGCATTTT.

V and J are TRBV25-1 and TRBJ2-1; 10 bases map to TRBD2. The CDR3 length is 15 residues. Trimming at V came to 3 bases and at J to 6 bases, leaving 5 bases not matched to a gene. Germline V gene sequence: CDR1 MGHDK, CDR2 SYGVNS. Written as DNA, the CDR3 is TGTGCCAGCAGTGATAAACTAGCGGGGTCCAATGAGCAGTTCTTC. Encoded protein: CASSDKLAGSNEQFF. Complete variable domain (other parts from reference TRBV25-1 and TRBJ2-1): EADIYQTPRYLVIGTGKKITLECSQTMGHDKMYWYQQDPGMELHLIHYSYGVNSTEKGDLSSESTVSRIRTEHFPLTLESARPSHTSQYLCASSDKLAGSNEQFFGPGTRLTVL.

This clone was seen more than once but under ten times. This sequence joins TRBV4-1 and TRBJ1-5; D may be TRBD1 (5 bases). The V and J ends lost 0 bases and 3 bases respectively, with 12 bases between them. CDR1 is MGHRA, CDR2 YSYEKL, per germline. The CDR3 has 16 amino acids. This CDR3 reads CASSQELRGYNQPQHF. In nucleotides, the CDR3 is TGCGCCAGCAGCCAAGAATTACGGGGGTACAATCAGCCCCAGCATTTT.

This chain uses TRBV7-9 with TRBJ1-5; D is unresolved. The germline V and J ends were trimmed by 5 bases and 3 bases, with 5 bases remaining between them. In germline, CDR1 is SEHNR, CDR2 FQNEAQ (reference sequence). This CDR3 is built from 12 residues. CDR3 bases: TGTGCCAGCAGCCAGGACAATCAGCCCCAGCATTTT. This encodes CASSQDNQPQHF.

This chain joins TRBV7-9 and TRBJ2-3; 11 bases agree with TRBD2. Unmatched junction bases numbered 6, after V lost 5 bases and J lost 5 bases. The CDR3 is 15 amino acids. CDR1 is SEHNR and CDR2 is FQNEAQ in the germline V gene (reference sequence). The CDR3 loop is CASSLTSGGRDTQYF. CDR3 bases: TGTGCCAGCAGCCTCACTAGCGGGGGCCGAGATACGCAGTATTTT.

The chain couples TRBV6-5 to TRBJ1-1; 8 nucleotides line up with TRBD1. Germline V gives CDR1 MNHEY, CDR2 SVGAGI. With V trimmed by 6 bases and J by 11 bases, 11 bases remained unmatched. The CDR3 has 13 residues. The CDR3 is CASSNYGGQEAFF. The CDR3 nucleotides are TGTGCCAGCAGCAATTACGGGGGACAGGAGGCTTTCTTT.

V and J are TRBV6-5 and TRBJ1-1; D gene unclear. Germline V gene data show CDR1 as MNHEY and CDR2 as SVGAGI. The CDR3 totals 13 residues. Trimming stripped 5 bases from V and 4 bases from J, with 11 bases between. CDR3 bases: TGTGCCAGCAGTCCAGATCCGGGCACTGAAGCTTTCTTT. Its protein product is CASSPDPGTEAFF.

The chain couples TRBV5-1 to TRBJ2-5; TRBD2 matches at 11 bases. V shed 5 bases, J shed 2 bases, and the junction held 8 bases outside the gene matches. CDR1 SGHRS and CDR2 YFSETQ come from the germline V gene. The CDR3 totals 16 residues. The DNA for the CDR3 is TGCGCCAGCAGTTTTAGCGGGGGGGCCGGGCAAGAGACCCAGTACTTC. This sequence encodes CASSFSGGAGQETQYF. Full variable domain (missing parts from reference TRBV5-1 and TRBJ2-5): KAGVTQTPRYLIKTRGQQVTLSCSPISGHRSVSWYQQTPGQGLQFLFEYFSETQRNKGNFPGRFSGRQFSNSRSEMNVSTLELGDSALYLCASSFSGGAGQETQYFGPGTRLLVL.

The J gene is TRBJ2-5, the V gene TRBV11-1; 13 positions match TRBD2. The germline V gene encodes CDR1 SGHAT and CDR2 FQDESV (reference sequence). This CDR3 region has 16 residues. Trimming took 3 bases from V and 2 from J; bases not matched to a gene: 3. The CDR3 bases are TGTGCCAGCAGCTTTGGACTAGCGGGGGTACAAGAGACCCAGTACTTC. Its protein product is CASSFGLAGVQETQYF. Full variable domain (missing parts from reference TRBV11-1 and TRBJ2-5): EAEVAQSPRYKITEKSQAVAFWCDPISGHATLYWYRQILGQGPELLVQFQDESVVDDSQLPKDRFSAERLKGVDSTLKIQPAELGDSAMYLCASSFGLAGVQETQYFGPGTRLLVL.

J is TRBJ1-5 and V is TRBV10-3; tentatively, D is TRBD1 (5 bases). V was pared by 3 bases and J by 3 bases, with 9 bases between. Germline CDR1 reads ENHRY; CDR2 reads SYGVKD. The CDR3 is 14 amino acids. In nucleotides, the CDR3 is TGTGCCATCAGTGATGGGGGGGACAATCAGCCCCAGCATTTT. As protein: CAISDGGDNQPQHF.

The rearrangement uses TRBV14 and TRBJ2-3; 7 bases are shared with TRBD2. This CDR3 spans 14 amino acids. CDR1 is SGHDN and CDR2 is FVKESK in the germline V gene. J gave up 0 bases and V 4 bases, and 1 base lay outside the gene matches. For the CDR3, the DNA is TGTGCCAGCAGCCGGGAGGGGAGCACAGATACGCAGTATTTT. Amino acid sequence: CASSREGSTDTQYF.

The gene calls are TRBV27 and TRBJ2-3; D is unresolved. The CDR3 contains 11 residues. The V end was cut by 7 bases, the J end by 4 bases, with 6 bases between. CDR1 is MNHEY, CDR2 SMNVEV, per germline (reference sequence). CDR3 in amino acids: CASNSADTQYF. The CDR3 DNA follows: TGTGCCAGCAATTCGGCAGATACGCAGTATTTT.

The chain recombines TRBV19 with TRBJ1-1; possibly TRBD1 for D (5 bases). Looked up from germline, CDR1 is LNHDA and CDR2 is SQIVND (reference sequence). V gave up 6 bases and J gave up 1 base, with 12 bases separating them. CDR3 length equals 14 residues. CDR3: CASRVAGPNTEAFF. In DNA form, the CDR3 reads TGTGCCAGTAGAGTAGCGGGGCCGAACACTGAAGCTTTCTTT.

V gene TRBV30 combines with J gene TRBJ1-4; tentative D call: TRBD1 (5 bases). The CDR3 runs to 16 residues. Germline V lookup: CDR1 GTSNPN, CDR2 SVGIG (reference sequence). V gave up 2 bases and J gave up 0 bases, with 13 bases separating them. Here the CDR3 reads CAWSSHRTTTNEKLFF. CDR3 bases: TGTGCCTGGAGTTCGCACAGGACAACAACTAATGAAAAACTGTTTTTT.

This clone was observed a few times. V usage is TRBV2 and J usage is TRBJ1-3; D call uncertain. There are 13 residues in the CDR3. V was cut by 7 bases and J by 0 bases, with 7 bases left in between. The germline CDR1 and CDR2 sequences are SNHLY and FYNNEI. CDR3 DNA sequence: TGTGCCAGCAACGAGGGCTCTGGAAACACCATATATTTT. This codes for CASNEGSGNTIYF.

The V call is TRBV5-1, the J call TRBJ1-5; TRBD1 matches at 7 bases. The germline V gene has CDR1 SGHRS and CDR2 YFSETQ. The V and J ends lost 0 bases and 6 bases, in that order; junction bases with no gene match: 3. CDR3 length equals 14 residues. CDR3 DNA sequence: TGCGCCAGCAGCTTGGGAGGGGGCAGTCAGCCCCAGCATTTT. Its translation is CASSLGGGSQPQHF.

For the CDR3, the DNA is TGTGCCAGCACCCAGGTCTACGAGCAGTACTTC. This encodes CASTQVYEQYF. The rearrangement links TRBV11-3 to TRBJ2-7; unclear D gene. Germline CDR1 is SGHNT and CDR2 is YENEEA. Trimming stripped 7 bases from V and 3 bases from J, with 7 bases between. This CDR3 comprises 11 residues. Filled out from reference TRBV11-3 and TRBJ2-7, the complete variable domain reads EAGVVQSPRYKIIEKKQPVAFWCNPISGHNTLYWYLQNLGQGPELLIRYENEEAVDDSQLPKDRFSAERLKGVDSTLKIQPAELGDSAVYLCASTQVYEQYFGPGTRLTVT.